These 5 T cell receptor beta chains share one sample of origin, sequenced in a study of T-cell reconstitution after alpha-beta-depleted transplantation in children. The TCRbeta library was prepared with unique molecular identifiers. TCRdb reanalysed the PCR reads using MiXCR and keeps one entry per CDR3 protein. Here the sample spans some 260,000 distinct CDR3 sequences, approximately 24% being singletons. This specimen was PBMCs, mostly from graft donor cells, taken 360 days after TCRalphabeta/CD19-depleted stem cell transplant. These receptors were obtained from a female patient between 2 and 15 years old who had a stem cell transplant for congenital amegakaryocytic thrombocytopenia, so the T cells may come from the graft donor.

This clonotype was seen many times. CDR3 nucleotide sequence: TGTGCCATCAGTGAGGAGAAGTACAATGAGCAGTTCTTC. This translates into CAISEEKYNEQFF. The gene calls are TRBV10-3 and TRBJ2-1; the D is unclear. Germline loops: CDR1 ENHRY, CDR2 SYGVKD. Between the trimmed V and J ends, which lost 2 bases and 4 bases, there was a span of 6 bases. This CDR3 spans 13 amino acids.

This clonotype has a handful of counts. The CDR3 protein is CASSQARSGSRGVEQFF. The CDR3 DNA sequence: TGTGCCAGCAGCCAAGCCCGATCGGGCTCCCGGGGGGTCGAGCAGTTCTTC. The chain has TRBV4-2 and TRBJ2-1, with TRBD2 matching 7 bases. Germline V lookup: CDR1 LGHNA, CDR2 YNFKEQ. This CDR3 spans 17 amino acids. The ends lost 1 base at V and 10 bases at J; junction bases unmatched: 16.

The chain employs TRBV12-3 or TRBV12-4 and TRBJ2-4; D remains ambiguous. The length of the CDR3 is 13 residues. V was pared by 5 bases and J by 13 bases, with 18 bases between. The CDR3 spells CASSPLSQTRQYF. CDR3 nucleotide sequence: TGTGCCAGCAGTCCGTTAAGTCAAACGCGGCAGTACTTC.

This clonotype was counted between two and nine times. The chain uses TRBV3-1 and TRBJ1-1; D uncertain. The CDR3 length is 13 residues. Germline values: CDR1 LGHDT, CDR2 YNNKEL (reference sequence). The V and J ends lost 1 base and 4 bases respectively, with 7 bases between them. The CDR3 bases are TGTGCCAGCAGCCAAGTCCGGGGCACTGAAGCTTTCTTT. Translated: CASSQVRGTEAFF.

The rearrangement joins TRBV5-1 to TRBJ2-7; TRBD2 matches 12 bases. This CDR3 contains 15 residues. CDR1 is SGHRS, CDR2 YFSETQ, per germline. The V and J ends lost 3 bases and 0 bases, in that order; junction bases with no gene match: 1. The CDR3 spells CASSWGLAGSYEQYF. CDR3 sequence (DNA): TGCGCCAGCAGCTGGGGACTAGCGGGCTCCTACGAGCAGTACTTC.